The 18 T cell receptor beta chains presented below share a single source sample, sequenced in a study of T cell clones after liver transplantation. This table comes from immunoSEQ multiplex PCR, and its TCRdb copy is limited to in-frame clones, with some not included. The sample lists 12,000 to 15,000 clones; 92% were seen once. This specimen consisted of CD8+ T cells from blood, obtained before liver transplant. The origin of the receptors is a human donor who received a liver transplant.

The chain joins TRBV4-1 to TRBJ2-4, with D perhaps given as TRBD1 or TRBD2 (5 bases each). Germline CDR1 MGHRA, CDR2 YSYEKL. The CDR3 runs 16 residues. With 0 bases removed from V and 0 bases from J, the gap between germline ends came to 9 bases. The CDR3 sequence is CASSQDRGLAKNIQYF. The CDR3 DNA reads TGCGCCAGCAGCCAAGATCGGGGCTTAGCCAAAAACATTCAGTACTTC.

The CDR3 region has the DNA TGTGCCAGCTCAGCCCGGACAGGGAACACCGGGGAGCTGTTTTTT. It codes for CASSARTGNTGELFF. The chain couples TRBV7-9 to TRBJ2-2; 7 bases fit TRBD1. The length of the CDR3 is 15 residues. The V and J ends lost 8 bases and 1 base, in that order; junction bases with no gene match: 7. The V gene's germline CDR1 is SEHNR and CDR2 FQNEAQ (reference sequence).

This rearrangement joins TRBV27 to TRBJ2-2; 12 bases agree with TRBD2. Germline CDR1 reads MNHEY; CDR2 reads SMNVEV (reference sequence). The CDR3 contains 15 residues. J lost 4 bases, V lost 9 bases, and 6 bases had no gene match. The CDR3 sequence is CASGLAGSLTGELFF. DNA of the CDR3: TGTGCCAGTGGACTAGCGGGATCCCTCACCGGGGAGCTGTTTTTT.

The chain couples TRBV11-2 to TRBJ2-1; D possibly corresponds to TRBD1 (6 bases). Germline V gene lookup returns CDR1 SGHAT and CDR2 FQNNGV. Between the trimmed V and J ends, which lost 0 bases and 2 bases, there was a span of 11 bases. The CDR3 covers 16 residues. The CDR3 region has the DNA TGTGCCAGCAGCTTAGACCCCGGGACAACCTACAATGAGCAGTTCTTC. It specifies CASSLDPGTTYNEQFF.

This clone came up a few times. This rearrangement joins TRBV27 to TRBJ1-2; D remains unclear. The germline V gene encodes CDR1 MNHEY and CDR2 SMNVEV (reference sequence). This CDR3 is 13 amino acids long. Deletions cut 0 bases from V and 4 bases from J, with 6 bases between. The CDR3 loop reads CASSLSAFYGYTF. The CDR3 DNA sequence: TGTGCCAGCAGTTTATCAGCATTCTATGGCTACACCTTC.

Only one count was recorded for this clone. This chain links TRBV4-1 with TRBJ2-7, with 9 bases matching TRBD2. The germline V gene encodes CDR1 MGHRA and CDR2 YSYEKL. The V and J ends lost 0 bases and 2 bases, in that order; junction bases with no gene match: 2. This CDR3 region has 15 residues. CDR3 in amino acids: CASSQDVAGAYEQYF. DNA of the CDR3: TGCGCCAGCAGCCAAGACGTAGCGGGAGCCTACGAGCAGTACTTC.

The rearrangement links TRBV11-3 to TRBJ1-5, with D unresolved. The CDR3 totals 15 residues. CDR1 and CDR2 from the germline V gene are SGHNT and YENEEA. Trimming stripped 0 bases from V and 2 bases from J, with 8 bases between. The CDR3 region is CASSLDSSGNQPQHF. CDR3 bases: TGTGCCAGCAGCTTAGATTCAAGTGGCAATCAGCCCCAGCATTTT. Variable domain in full (rest from reference TRBV11-3 and TRBJ1-5): EAGVVQSPRYKIIEKKQPVAFWCNPISGHNTLYWYLQNLGQGPELLIRYENEEAVDDSQLPKDRFSAERLKGVDSTLKIQPAELGDSAVYLCASSLDSSGNQPQHFGDGTRLSIL.

This clone has just a few counts. V and J are TRBV28 and TRBJ2-7, with a possible D match to TRBD1 (6 bases). The CDR3 runs 13 residues. Deletions cut 6 bases from V and 6 bases from J, with 15 bases between. Germline V gene lookup returns CDR1 MDHEN and CDR2 SYDVKM. CDR3 DNA sequence: TGTGCCAGCAGGGAGATGGGGGCGGTCGAGCAGTACTTC. It encodes CASREMGAVEQYF.

The chain uses TRBV6-5 and TRBJ1-5, with 8 bases matching TRBD1. The V gene's germline CDR1 is MNHEY and CDR2 SVGAGI. This CDR3 has 14 residues. Trimming removed 5 bases from V and 7 bases from J; junction bases left unmatched: 7. The CDR3 spells CASSPTGGGQPQHF. In nucleotides, the CDR3 is TGTGCCAGCAGTCCTACAGGGGGGGGACAGCCCCAGCATTTT.

CDR3 coding DNA: TGTGCCAGCAGCTCCCGATACAGAGTAGTTAATCAGCCCCAGCATTTT. Its protein product is CASSSRYRVVNQPQHF. The chain couples TRBV11-3 to TRBJ1-5, with D hard to call. The CDR3 consists of 16 residues. V shed 4 bases and J shed 4 bases, with 17 bases lying between them. Germline loops: CDR1 SGHNT, CDR2 YENEEA.

The gene calls are TRBV9 and TRBJ2-2; D not resolved. With 3 bases removed from V and 6 bases from J, the gap between germline ends came to 6 bases. This CDR3 spans 12 amino acids. Germline CDR1 is SGDLS and CDR2 is YYNGEE. The CDR3 DNA reads as TGTGCCAGCAGCGGGGGATCCGGGGAGCTGTTTTTT. This translates into CASSGGSGELFF.

The genes are TRBV27 and TRBJ2-3; D is unclear. V gave up 7 bases and J gave up 2 bases, with 13 bases separating them. This CDR3 has 14 amino acids. Germline V CDR1 and CDR2: MNHEY, SMNVEV (reference sequence). The CDR3 loop is CASTMRPSTDTQYF. The CDR3, as DNA: TGTGCCAGCACCATGAGACCCTCCACAGATACGCAGTATTTT.

The chain combines TRBV10-3 with TRBJ2-3; 13 positions agree with TRBD2. Germline V CDR1 and CDR2: ENHRY, SYGVKD. The J segment lost 0 bases and the V segment lost 6 bases, leaving 12 bases of the junction unmatched. The CDR3 loop spans 19 amino acids. The CDR3, as DNA: TGTGCCATCAGCGCATCCGGACTAGCGGGAGAGATTAGCACAGATACGCAGTATTTT. This gives the protein CAISASGLAGEISTDTQYF.

The chain couples TRBV7-8 to TRBJ2-1, with 7 bases matching TRBD2. V was clipped by 4 bases and J by 2 bases; unmatched bases: 2. CDR1 is SGHVS and CDR2 is FQNEAQ in the germline V gene. The CDR3 length is 14 residues. CDR3 sequence: CASSWGGAYNEQFF. The CDR3 bases are TGTGCCAGCAGCTGGGGGGGTGCCTACAATGAGCAGTTCTTC.

This clone was seen more than once but under ten times. The chain employs TRBV11-2 and TRBJ1-5, with TRBD1 as a possible D gene (5 bases). Trimming took off 9 bases at V and 6 bases at J, with 12 bases between the two ends. Per the germline V gene, CDR1 is SGHAT and CDR2 is FQNNGV. This CDR3 is 12 amino acids long. CDR3 DNA: TGTGCCAGTCGACAGTTGGGTCAGCCCCAGCATTTT. Amino acid sequence: CASRQLGQPQHF.

This clone was picked up a small number of times. The chain links TRBV27 to TRBJ2-7; 12 nucleotides align to TRBD2. The CDR3 is made up of 14 amino acids. Trimming took 4 bases from V and 7 from J; bases not matched to a gene: 5. Germline lookup yields CDR1 MNHEY and CDR2 SMNVEV (reference sequence). The CDR3 loop reads CASSWTSGIREQYF. In nucleotides, the CDR3 is TGTGCCAGCAGTTGGACTAGCGGGATAAGGGAGCAGTACTTC.

V and J are TRBV7-3 and TRBJ1-5, with 8 bases fitting TRBD1. Germline values: CDR1 SGHTA, CDR2 FQGTGA. This CDR3 comprises 16 residues. The CDR3 DNA sequence: TGTGCAGCAGCTCGGACGGGACAGGCTTGCTATCAGCCCCAGCATTTT. It specifies CAAARTGQACYQPQHF.

The CDR3 nucleotides are TGTGCCTGGGGGCCAGGGACTAGCGGGGAGGGGTCCTACGAGCAGTACTTC. Protein sequence: CAWGPGTSGEGSYEQYF. V and J are TRBV30 and TRBJ2-7; 13 bases align to TRBD2. The V segment lost 5 bases and the J segment 1 base; nucleotides outside the gene matches: 11. The CDR3 loop spans 17 amino acids. Germline V gives CDR1 GTSNPN, CDR2 SVGIG (reference sequence).